The 28 T cell receptor beta chains reported below all come from one sample, sequenced in a study of tumor-infiltrating lymphocytes in primary liver carcinoma. Out of unsorted whole blood came the blood RNA, and germline DNA was extracted as well. TCR beta cDNA was made from 450 to 500 ng total RNA with a constant-region primer. Libraries of TCR beta came from three nested multiplex PCR rounds with slightly modified ARM-PCR. The first two PCR rounds used TRBV1-TRBV30 primers with a Cbeta primer, roughly 10 cycles each. TCRdb reprocessed the multiplex PCR reads with MiXCR, giving one entry per CDR3 protein. Here the sample spans approximately 310,000 distinct CDR3 sequences, less than 75% being singletons. Sequenced sample: peripheral blood. These receptors were taken from a man in his forties or fifties with primary liver carcinoma and hepatitis B virus infection.

This clonotype has a count of ten or more. This chain joins TRBV6-1 and TRBJ1-1; D remains ambiguous. This CDR3 contains 13 residues. V lost 4 bases, J lost 5 bases, and 11 bases lay in between. CDR1 and CDR2 (germline): MNHNS, SASEGT. The CDR3 reads CASSAGPSTEAFF. In nucleotides, the CDR3 is TGTGCCAGCAGTGCCGGACCTAGTACTGAAGCTTTCTTT.

As to this clonotype: This likely comes from a read error, as the CDR3 has no conserved phenylalanine or tryptophan at its end. V is TRBV11-2 and J is TRBJ2-1; no clear D gene. The length of the CDR3 is 12 residues. V lost 5 bases and J lost 10, with 12 bases in between. CDR1 and CDR2 from the germline V gene are SGHAT and FQNNGV. Here the CDR3 reads CASSPPRNEQFS. The CDR3 DNA follows: TGTGCCAGCAGCCCCCCCCGCAACGAGCAGTTCTCC.

This clonotype was counted only a few times. The chain couples TRBV6-2 or TRBV6-3 to TRBJ2-7; 9 bases map to TRBD1. After removal of 2 bases from V and 5 bases from J, the junction contained 13 bases not matched to a gene. The CDR3 is 17 amino acids. Germline values: CDR1 MNHEY, CDR2 SVGEGT. CDR3 DNA sequence: TGTGCCAGCAGTTACCCCCTCGGGACAGGGCTTTTGAACGAGCAGTACTTC. It encodes CASSYPLGTGLLNEQYF.

V usage is TRBV5-1 and J usage is TRBJ2-7, with 11 positions matching TRBD2. The CDR3 is 16 residues long. CDR1 is SGHRS and CDR2 is YFSETQ in the germline V gene. V gave up 2 bases and J gave up 5 bases; unmatched junction bases: 9. The CDR3 region has the DNA TGCGCCAGCAGCTTAACCGTGACTAGCGGGATCAACGAGCAGTACTTC. This translates into CASSLTVTSGINEQYF.

For this clonotype: Germline and junction disagree at one end, which may indicate a read error. The J gene is TRBJ2-1, the V gene TRBV11-1; 14 nucleotides align to TRBD2. The CDR3 spans 17 residues. From germline, CDR1 is SGHAT and CDR2 FQDESV (reference sequence). The CDR3 reads CASSLGLAGEVDNEQLF. The CDR3 DNA is TGTGCCAGCAGCCTGGGACTAGCGGGAGAAGTTGACAATGAGCAGTTGTTC. Looking up the rest from reference TRBV11-1 and TRBJ2-1 gives the full variable domain: EAEVAQSPRYKITEKSQAVAFWCDPISGHATLYWYRQILGQGPELLVQFQDESVVDDSQLPKDRFSAERLKGVDSTLKIQPAELGDSAMYLCASSLGLAGEVDNEQLFGPGTRLTVL.

This clonotype was observed a few times. V and J are TRBV5-6 and TRBJ1-1; a weak D match, TRBD1 (5 bases). This CDR3 region has 14 residues. The germline V gene has CDR1 SGHDT and CDR2 YYEEEE. Trimming left V 4 bases short and J 6 bases short, with 16 bases between. The CDR3 region is CASSPGGGLAEAFF. The DNA for the CDR3 is TGTGCCAGCAGCCCCGGTGGGGGTTTGGCTGAAGCTTTCTTT.

Comments on this clonotype: The CDR3 carries no conserved terminal phenylalanine or tryptophan, so it likely arises from a read error. The chain links TRBV11-2 to TRBJ2-1; possible D gene TRBD2, 5 bases. Germline CDR1 is SGHAT and CDR2 is FQNNGV. This CDR3 contains 14 residues. For the CDR3, the DNA is TGTGCCAGCAGCTTTTCGGGGTTCTACAATGGGCAGTTCCTC. Translation gives CASSFSGFYNGQFL.

Worth noting for this clonotype: Germline is not matched at one junction end, which may reflect a read error. V usage is TRBV6-1 and J usage is TRBJ1-2, with a weak D call TRBD1 (6 bases). The CDR3 loop spans 13 amino acids. In germline, CDR1 is MNHNS, CDR2 SASEGT. The CDR3 loop reads CASRIWTEGGYTF. The CDR3 nucleotides are TGTGCCAGCCGTATCTGGACAGAGGGTGGCTACACTTTC.

Details on this clonotype: The CDR3 does not end in the conserved phenylalanine or tryptophan, so this is likely a read error. The DNA is left out, because the CDR3 cannot be placed on it with certainty; the CDR3 is given as TCRdb lists it. The rearrangement joins TRBV6-5 to TRBJ2-2; the D call TRBD1 from the table was never checked on the DNA. The CDR3 spans 18 amino acids, including both terminal residues. From germline, CDR1 is MNHEY and CDR2 SVGAGI. The CDR3 loop reads CASRKGQGFGLNTGELFY.

On this clonotype: No conserved phenylalanine or tryptophan is present at the end of the CDR3, so a read error is the likely explanation. The chain couples TRBV11-2 to TRBJ2-3; possible D gene TRBD2, 6 bases. This CDR3 region has 17 residues. Germline V gene data show CDR1 as SGHAT and CDR2 as FQNNGV. Trimming removed 5 bases at V and 5 bases at J, with 23 bases between. The CDR3, as DNA: TGTGCCAGCAGCAGAGTTGGGTCGGGAGCAGGCATAGATACGCAGTATTAT. Translation: CASSRVGSGAGIDTQYY.

This clonotype has just a few counts. The gene calls are TRBV4-1 and TRBJ1-2; no clear D gene. V lost 0 bases, J lost 4 bases, and 6 bases lay in between. This CDR3 is 13 amino acids long. Germline CDR1 is MGHRA and CDR2 is YSYEKL. The CDR3, as DNA: TGCGCCAGCAGCCAAGATGAGTCCTATGGCTACACCTTC. Encoded protein: CASSQDESYGYTF.

As regards this clonotype: At one end the junction does not follow the germline gene, possibly because of a read error. The chain uses TRBV12-5 and TRBJ1-1; D ambiguous. The CDR3 length is 13 residues. The germline V gene encodes CDR1 LGHNT and CDR2 FRNRAP. The CDR3 loop reads CTSGLTLNTEDFF. CDR3 DNA: TGTACTAGTGGTTTGACATTGAACACTGAAGATTTCTTT. Looking up the rest from reference TRBV12-5 and TRBJ1-1 gives the full variable domain: DARVTQTPRHKVTEMGQEVTMRCQPILGHNTVFWYRQTMMQGLELLAYFRNRAPLDDSGMPKDRFSAEMPDATLATLKIQPSEPRDSAVYFCTSGLTLNTEDFFGQGTRLTVV.

In regard to this clonotype: One junction end disagrees with the germline gene, perhaps due to a read error. The rearrangement links TRBV6-2 or TRBV6-3 to TRBJ1-1; D gene unclear. In germline, CDR1 is MNHEY, CDR2 SVGEGT. This CDR3 is 13 amino acids long. As DNA, the CDR3 is TGTGCCAGCAGTTACTCCGGGAACTCTGAAGCTTTCTTT. This sequence encodes CASSYSGNSEAFF.

Regarding this clonotype: This may stem from a read error, because a much larger clone lies one nucleotide away. J is TRBJ2-7 and V is TRBV12-3 or TRBV12-4, with D uncertain. The CDR3 covers 15 residues. Trimming left V 3 bases short and J 0 bases short, with 12 bases between. The CDR3: CASSFSGGSSYEQYF. CDR3 coding DNA: TGTGCCAGCAGTTTTTCAGGCGGTAGCTCCTACGAGCAGTACTTC.

This clonotype was counted only a few times. The chain is built from TRBV5-4 and TRBJ2-3; possibly TRBD1 or TRBD2 for D (6 bases each). V was cut by 4 bases and J by 2 bases, with 20 bases left in between. The germline V gene encodes CDR1 SGHNT and CDR2 YYREEE (reference sequence). The CDR3 is 17 residues long. DNA for the CDR3: TGTGCCAGCAGCCCTGGAGGGGGTGTAGCGGACACAGATACGCAGTATTTT. The encoded protein is CASSPGGGVADTDTQYF.

This clonotype was counted between two and nine times. It is likely a read error, because the conserved phenylalanine at the end of the CDR3 is missing. The genes are TRBV5-5 and TRBJ1-1, with a weak D call TRBD1 (5 bases). The CDR3 consists of 14 residues. CDR1 and CDR2 from the germline V gene are SGHKS and YYEKEE (reference sequence). Trimming pared 0 bases from V and 1 base from J, leaving 7 bases between. This CDR3 is CASSLAGGNTEAFL. The DNA of the CDR3 is TGTGCCAGCAGCTTGGCGGGGGGGAACACTGAAGCTTTCCTT.

This clonotype was picked up a small number of times. A clone one base away is much larger, so this may be a read error. The V and J genes are TRBV12-3 or TRBV12-4 and TRBJ2-7; D may be TRBD1 (6 bases). This CDR3 contains 12 residues. V dropped 8 bases and J dropped 0 bases, with 8 bases sitting between them. CDR3 DNA: TGTGCCAGCGGGACACACTCCTACGAGCAGTACTTC. Residues: CASGTHSYEQYF.

V usage is TRBV6-2 or TRBV6-3 and J usage is TRBJ2-1, with 11 positions matching TRBD2. The CDR3 is 12 residues long. The ends lost 5 bases at V and 14 bases at J; junction bases unmatched: 5. Germline V gene data show CDR1 as MNHEY and CDR2 as SVGEGT. CDR3: CASSVLAGDKFF. As DNA, the CDR3 is TGTGCCAGCAGTGTACTAGCGGGAGATAAGTTCTTC.

Details on this clonotype: A much larger clone lies one base from this, so it may be a read error. The chain carries TRBV4-1 and TRBJ2-1; D possibly uses TRBD1 or TRBD2 (8 bases each). The CDR3 is made up of 18 amino acids. Germline CDR1 is MGHRA and CDR2 is YSYEKL. Trimming cost V 4 bases and J 9 bases, with 28 bases left between them. This CDR3 is CASSLKFVAGQASGEQFF. DNA for the CDR3: TGCGCCAGCAGCCTCAAATTCGTAGCGGGACAGGCCTCCGGTGAGCAGTTCTTC.

In the case of this clonotype: At one end, the junction sequence differs from germline, possibly due to a read error. The chain uses TRBV11-3 and TRBJ1-1; D may be TRBD1 (6 bases). CDR3 size: 13 residues. Germline CDR1 is SGHNT and CDR2 is YENEEA. CDR3 coding DNA: TGTGCCAGCAGCTTCTCTACAGGGACTGAAGGTTTCTTT. Protein sequence: CASSFSTGTEGFF.

A note on this clonotype: This may come from a read error, since a much larger clone is one base off. The V call is TRBV5-5, the J call TRBJ1-2; D is unclear. CDR1 is SGHKS and CDR2 is YYEKEE in the germline V gene (reference sequence). The CDR3 loop spans 15 amino acids. CDR3 sequence (DNA): TGTGCCAGCGGCTTGGCCAACCAGGCTAACTATGGCTACACCTTC. Its protein is CASGLANQANYGYTF. The variable domain in full, completed from reference TRBV5-5 and TRBJ1-2, reads DAGVTQSPTHLIKTRGQQVTLRCSPISGHKSVSWYQQVLGQGPQFIFQYYEKEERGRGNFPDRFSARQFPNYSSELNVNALLLGDSALYLCASGLANQANYGYTFGSGTRLTVV.

As regards this clonotype: One junction end disagrees with the germline gene, perhaps due to a read error. The chain recombines TRBV11-2 with TRBJ2-2; 7 positions match TRBD2. The germline V gene has CDR1 SGHAT and CDR2 FQNNGV. There are 15 residues in the CDR3. The CDR3 bases are TGTGTCAGCAGCTTAAGACTAGCCTACACAGGGGAGCTGTTTTTT. This gives the protein CVSSLRLAYTGELFF.

With respect to this clonotype: A much larger clone lies one base from this, so it may be a read error. Because the CDR3 is missing its conserved closing phenylalanine or tryptophan, this is likely a read error. This CDR3 is CASSAGQGSSSTDTQYS. The CDR3 nucleotides are TGCGCCAGCAGCGCGGGACAGGGGAGCTCTAGCACAGATACGCAGTATTCT. The V gene is TRBV5-1, the J gene TRBJ2-3; 10 bases are a match to TRBD1. V shed 4 bases, J shed 0 bases, and the junction held 8 bases outside the gene matches. The CDR3 loop spans 17 amino acids. CDR1 is SGHRS, CDR2 YFSETQ, per germline.

As to this clonotype: Its ends do not fully match the called genes, so a read error is possible. V gene TRBV11-2 combines with J gene TRBJ2-7; 7 bases are shared with TRBD2. The CDR3 spans 15 residues. Germline V CDR1 and CDR2: SGHAT, FQNNGV. The CDR3 nucleotides are TGTGCCAGCAGCTTACGACTAACGGGAGGCTACGAGCAGTATTTC. Translation: CASSLRLTGGYEQYF.

Points on this clonotype: Being one base from a much bigger clone, this may be a read error. V usage is TRBV14 and J usage is TRBJ2-7, with D uncertain. Germline CDR1 is SGHDN and CDR2 is FVKESK. This CDR3 spans 13 amino acids. CDR3 sequence: CASTQVYRGEQYF. CDR3 nucleotides: TGTGCCAGCACCCAAGTCTACCGAGGCGAGCAGTACTTC.

This chain connects TRBV5-6 to TRBJ2-7, with D perhaps matching TRBD1 (6 bases). The germline CDR1 and CDR2 sequences are SGHDT and YYEEEE. V dropped 4 bases and J dropped 1 base, with 12 bases sitting between them. This CDR3 contains 14 residues. The CDR3 coding sequence is TGTGCCAGCAGCCTGAGGGGGATATCCTACGAGCAGTACTTC. Its translation: CASSLRGISYEQYF.

This clonotype was found a few times. A much larger clone lies one base from this, so it may be a read error. The rearrangement links TRBV12-3 or TRBV12-4 to TRBJ2-7; 8 nucleotides line up with TRBD1. CDR3 length: 12 residues. The V gene end was trimmed by 8 bases and the J gene end by 0 bases; junction bases not matched to a gene: 0. This CDR3 is CASGTGSYEQYF. The CDR3 nucleotides are TGTGCCAGCGGGACAGGCTCCTACGAGCAGTACTTC.

This clonotype was observed at least ten times. This chain joins TRBV6-1 and TRBJ1-2; TRBD1 aligns across 10 bases. The germline V gene encodes CDR1 MNHNS and CDR2 SASEGT. The CDR3 is made up of 13 amino acids. V gave up 6 bases and J gave up 7 bases; unmatched junction bases: 5. CDR3 coding DNA: TGTGCCAGCAGGAGGACAGGGGGAGGTGGCTACACCTTC. Amino acid sequence: CASRRTGGGGYTF.